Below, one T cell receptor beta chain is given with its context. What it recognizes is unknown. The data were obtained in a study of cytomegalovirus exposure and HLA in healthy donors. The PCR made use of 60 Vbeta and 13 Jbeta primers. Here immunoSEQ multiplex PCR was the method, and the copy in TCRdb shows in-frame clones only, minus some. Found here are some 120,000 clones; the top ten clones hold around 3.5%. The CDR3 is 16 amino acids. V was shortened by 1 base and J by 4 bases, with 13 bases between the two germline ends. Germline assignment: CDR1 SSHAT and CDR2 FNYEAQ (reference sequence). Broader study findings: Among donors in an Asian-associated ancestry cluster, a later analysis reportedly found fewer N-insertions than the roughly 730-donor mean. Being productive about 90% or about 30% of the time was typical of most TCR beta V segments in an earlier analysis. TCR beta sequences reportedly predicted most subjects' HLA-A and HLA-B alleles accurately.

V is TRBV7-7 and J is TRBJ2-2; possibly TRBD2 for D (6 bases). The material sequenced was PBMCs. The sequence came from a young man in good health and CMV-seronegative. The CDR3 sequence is CASSLGGESITGELFF. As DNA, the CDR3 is TGTGCCAGCAGCTTAGGGGGGGAATCAATCACCGGGGAGCTGTTTTTT.